The clone carrying this T cell receptor (beta chain) was seen at least ten times. Its cognate antigen is unknown. Alongside blood RNA obtained from unsorted whole blood, germline DNA was also extracted. Prior to surgery, about 4 milliliters of peripheral blood were drawn. CDR3 length: 15 residues. Germline CDR1 is SGHNT and CDR2 is YENEEA. Trimming at V came to 5 bases and at J to 9 bases, leaving 14 bases not matched to a gene. A constant-region primer served to make TCR beta cDNA from about 490 ng total RNA. Investigators got TCR beta libraries out of three nested multiplex PCR rounds, done with slightly modified ARM-PCR. TRBV1-TRBV30 forward primers and a C-beta reverse primer were used in the first two PCR rounds, which each ran for approximately 11 cycles. A single record per CDR3 protein comes from TCRdb applying MiXCR to the multiplex PCR reads. Of about 310,000 distinct CDR3 sequences detected, around three fifths appear once; the ten largest clones hold 9%.

This specimen belongs to a study of tumor-infiltrating lymphocytes in primary liver carcinoma. Across the whole study: About 3.5 to 8 million productive TCRbeta reads were obtained from the samples, with similar numbers across tissue types. Study results and limitations: Blood's top-250-clone fraction was significantly lower than that of tumors (p = 0.039). Compared with tumor region pairs, tumor-adjacent and tumor-blood pairs overlapped less.

The rearrangement uses TRBV11-3 and TRBJ2-3; 7 nucleotides align to TRBD2. What was sequenced was peripheral blood. The sequence was collected from a man aged 40-49 years with primary liver carcinoma and hepatitis B virus infection. The CDR3 DNA reads TGTGCCAGCAGCCCGGGGGGACTCCAGGGCGGAACGCAGTATTTT. Translated, it gives CASSPGGLQGGTQYF.